These T cell receptor beta chains were read from a single sample in a study of shared clonotypes between healthy human individuals. Profiling relied on immunoSEQ multiplex PCR, and the TCRdb table lists in-frame clones only, not all of them. Here the sample spans about 490,000 clones, around 80% being singletons. Sequencing used PBMCs. Receptor source: a middle-aged woman in good health. Some clones in this sample may be carry-over from other donors' samples. The CDR3 runs from the conserved cysteine through the conserved F or W. Each record gives: CDR3 length, J gene, V gene, clone size, D gene, CDR3 DNA, CDR3 protein. D genes are given only for firm matches. Clone size is stated in some rows and not others, as once, few, many or a class when expanded.

len: 16
j_gene: TRBJ2-2
v_gene: TRBV7-2
abundance: .
d_gene: .
CDR3nt: TGTGCCAGCAGCTTATTTCTAGTAACTACCACCGGGGAGCTGTTTTTT
CDR3aa: CASSLFLVTTTGELFF

len: 13
j_gene: TRBJ1-6
v_gene: TRBV6-1
abundance: .
d_gene: TRBD1
CDR3nt: TGTGCCAGCAGTCAGGGACAGAATTCACCCCTCCACTTT
CDR3aa: CASSQGQNSPLHF

len: 14
j_gene: TRBJ1-1
v_gene: TRBV2
abundance: .
d_gene: .
CDR3nt: TGTGCCAGCAGACTACTAGATCAGTCCACTGAAGCTTTCTTT
CDR3aa: CASRLLDQSTEAFF

len: 14
j_gene: TRBJ2-7
v_gene: TRBV6-6
abundance: once
d_gene: .
CDR3nt: TGTGCCAGCAGGTGGGGGGCGAGCTCCTACGAGCAGTACTTC
CDR3aa: CASRWGASSYEQYF

len: 15
j_gene: TRBJ2-3
v_gene: TRBV15
abundance: few
d_gene: .
CDR3nt: TGTGCCACCAGCAGAGACGGACTTAACACAGATACGCAGTATTTT
CDR3aa: CATSRDGLNTDTQYF

len: 14
j_gene: TRBJ2-7
v_gene: TRBV28
abundance: .
d_gene: TRBD1
CDR3nt: TGTGCCAGCAGGCCGGACAGGGGGCCCTACGAGCAGTACTTC
CDR3aa: CASRPDRGPYEQYF

len: 12
j_gene: TRBJ2-5
v_gene: TRBV6-1
abundance: .
d_gene: .
CDR3nt: TGTGCCAGCAGTGAAGTGCAGCTGACCCAGTACTTC
CDR3aa: CASSEVQLTQYF

len: 15
j_gene: TRBJ1-5
v_gene: TRBV6-5
abundance: once
d_gene: .
CDR3nt: TGTGCCAGCAGACCTCAGCCCAGAGCCAATCAGCCCCAGCATTTT
CDR3aa: CASRPQPRANQPQHF

len: 15
j_gene: TRBJ1-1
v_gene: TRBV10-1
abundance: once
d_gene: TRBD1
CDR3nt: TGCGCCAACCCATCTCCGGGACAGGGATCCCTGTGGGCTTTCTTT
CDR3aa: CANPSPGQGSLWAFF

len: 15
j_gene: TRBJ1-5
v_gene: TRBV30
abundance: once
d_gene: .
CDR3nt: TGTGCCTGGAGTACCTCAGGGCAGGTGAGTCAGCCCCAGCATTTT
CDR3aa: CAWSTSGQVSQPQHF

len: 15
j_gene: TRBJ2-3
v_gene: TRBV30
abundance: .
d_gene: TRBD1
CDR3nt: TGTGCCTGCCAGGACAGGGGGTGGGGGACAGATACGCAGTATTTT
CDR3aa: CACQDRGWGTDTQYF

len: 14
j_gene: TRBJ2-3
v_gene: TRBV11-3
abundance: .
d_gene: .
CDR3nt: TGTGCCAGCAGCCCCGTTGCGGGGTCAGATACGCAGTATTTT
CDR3aa: CASSPVAGSDTQYF

len: 16
j_gene: TRBJ2-3
v_gene: TRBV7-3
abundance: .
d_gene: .
CDR3nt: TGTGCCAGCAGCTTAACCAACACCCCTGGCACAGATACGCAGTATTTT
CDR3aa: CASSLTNTPGTDTQYF

len: 11
j_gene: TRBJ2-1
v_gene: TRBV5-8
abundance: once
d_gene: .
CDR3nt: TGTGCCAGCAGCTTGAATTGGGAGCAGTTCTTC
CDR3aa: CASSLNWEQFF

len: 16
j_gene: TRBJ2-7
v_gene: TRBV18
abundance: .
d_gene: .
CDR3nt: TGTGCCAGCTCACCCACCGTGGGGGGGGCGTTAGGCGAGCAGTACTTC
CDR3aa: CASSPTVGGALGEQYF

len: 13
j_gene: TRBJ2-4
v_gene: TRBV7-2
abundance: .
d_gene: .
CDR3nt: TGTGCCAGCAGCTTTAGTCTAGATGACATTCAGTACTTC
CDR3aa: CASSFSLDDIQYF

len: 11
j_gene: TRBJ1-1
v_gene: TRBV20-1
abundance: .
d_gene: .
CDR3nt: TGCAGTGCTAGCAGCGACACTGAAGCTTTCTTT
CDR3aa: CSASSDTEAFF

len: 15
j_gene: TRBJ1-1
v_gene: TRBV19
abundance: few
d_gene: TRBD1
CDR3nt: TGTGCCAGTAGCGACAGGGGGAAGGTTAACACTGAAGCTTTCTTT
CDR3aa: CASSDRGKVNTEAFF

len: 11
j_gene: TRBJ2-5
v_gene: TRBV29-1
abundance: .
d_gene: .
CDR3nt: TGCAGCGTTGGGCCGACGGAGACCCAGTACTTC
CDR3aa: CSVGPTETQYF

len: 15
j_gene: TRBJ2-5
v_gene: TRBV28
abundance: few
d_gene: TRBD1
CDR3nt: TGTGCCAGCAGTTTACTCTCGACAGGGGGGGATGAGCAGTACTTC
CDR3aa: CASSLLSTGGDEQYF

len: 15
j_gene: TRBJ2-3
v_gene: TRBV7-6
abundance: many
d_gene: .
CDR3nt: TGTGCCAGCAGCTTAGCACAGCTCAGTACAGATACGCAGTATTTT
CDR3aa: CASSLAQLSTDTQYF

len: 14
j_gene: TRBJ2-1
v_gene: TRBV30
abundance: .
d_gene: TRBD1
CDR3nt: TGTGCCATAAGCCGGGACAGGGGCTACAATGAGCAGTTCTTC
CDR3aa: CAISRDRGYNEQFF

len: 15
j_gene: TRBJ1-2
v_gene: TRBV7-9
abundance: .
d_gene: TRBD1
CDR3nt: TGTGCCAGCAGCAGAGGGCCCGGGACAGGGTATGGCTACACCTTC
CDR3aa: CASSRGPGTGYGYTF

len: 15
j_gene: TRBJ2-1
v_gene: TRBV6-1
abundance: .
d_gene: TRBD2
CDR3nt: TGTGCCAGCAGTGAACTGGCTAGCGGGTGGAATGAGCAGTTCTTC
CDR3aa: CASSELASGWNEQFF

len: 16
j_gene: TRBJ2-7
v_gene: TRBV5-1
abundance: once
d_gene: TRBD2
CDR3nt: TGCGCCAGCAGCACCGCTCTAGCGGCGAGCTCCTACGAGCAGTACTTC
CDR3aa: CASSTALAASSYEQYF

len: 16
j_gene: TRBJ1-2
v_gene: TRBV28
abundance: .
d_gene: TRBD1
CDR3nt: TGTGCCAGCAGTCGATACAAGGGGGCGCGGGGCTATGGCTACACCTTC
CDR3aa: CASSRYKGARGYGYTF

len: 14
j_gene: TRBJ1-5
v_gene: TRBV27
abundance: .
d_gene: .
CDR3nt: TGTGCCAGCAGGGACACAGGATTCAATCAGCCCCAGCATTTT
CDR3aa: CASRDTGFNQPQHF

len: 14
j_gene: TRBJ2-7
v_gene: TRBV19
abundance: .
d_gene: TRBD1
CDR3nt: TGTGCCAGTACCAGGACAGGGACCTCCTACGAGCAGTACTTC
CDR3aa: CASTRTGTSYEQYF

len: 13
j_gene: TRBJ1-2
v_gene: TRBV5-1
abundance: .
d_gene: TRBD1
CDR3nt: TGCGCCAGCAGCCTGGACAGGGCCGGTGGCTACACCTTC
CDR3aa: CASSLDRAGGYTF

len: 17
j_gene: TRBJ2-5
v_gene: TRBV6-1
abundance: once
d_gene: TRBD2
CDR3nt: TGTGCCAGCAGTGAAGGGGGACTAGCGGGAGTAAGTGAGACCCAGTACTTC
CDR3aa: CASSEGGLAGVSETQYF

len: 16
j_gene: TRBJ2-3
v_gene: TRBV28
abundance: .
d_gene: TRBD2
CDR3nt: TGTGCCAGCAGTTTCCAAATAGCGGGAGCAGGGGATACGCAGTATTTT
CDR3aa: CASSFQIAGAGDTQYF

len: 15
j_gene: TRBJ2-7
v_gene: TRBV19
abundance: .
d_gene: TRBD2
CDR3nt: TGTGCCAGTAGTCCGACGACTAGCGGGCGGGGTGAGCAGTACTTC
CDR3aa: CASSPTTSGRGEQYF

len: 16
j_gene: TRBJ2-1
v_gene: TRBV28
abundance: .
d_gene: .
CDR3nt: TGTGCCAGCAGCACGACTGGGACACCGACCTACAATGAGCAGTTCTTC
CDR3aa: CASSTTGTPTYNEQFF

len: 17
j_gene: TRBJ2-2
v_gene: TRBV28
abundance: .
d_gene: TRBD2
CDR3nt: TGTGCCAGCAGTTTCCCCGGACTAGCGGACTCGGCCGGGGAGCTGTTTTTT
CDR3aa: CASSFPGLADSAGELFF

len: 14
j_gene: TRBJ1-2
v_gene: TRBV28
abundance: .
d_gene: .
CDR3nt: TGTGCCAGCAGATTGGGCAGGGCGGGCTATGGCTACACCTTC
CDR3aa: CASRLGRAGYGYTF

len: 20
j_gene: TRBJ2-3
v_gene: TRBV28
abundance: .
d_gene: TRBD2
CDR3nt: TGTGCCAGCAGTTTAAAGAGACTAGCGGGATTGCGTGGACGTGGAGATACGCAGTATTTT
CDR3aa: CASSLKRLAGLRGRGDTQYF

len: 17
j_gene: TRBJ2-7
v_gene: TRBV4-2
abundance: .
d_gene: TRBD1
CDR3nt: TGTGCCAGCAGCCAAGGCTCGGGGACAGGGGTGGTCTACGAGCAGTACTTC
CDR3aa: CASSQGSGTGVVYEQYF

len: 14
j_gene: TRBJ2-7
v_gene: TRBV6-5
abundance: .
d_gene: .
CDR3nt: TGTGCCAGCAGTTACGGGGGACCGAGCTACGAGCAGTACTTC
CDR3aa: CASSYGGPSYEQYF

len: 13
j_gene: TRBJ2-7
v_gene: TRBV4-1
abundance: .
d_gene: TRBD1
CDR3nt: TGCGCCAGCAGACGGACAGGGAAAGACGAGCAGTACTTC
CDR3aa: CASRRTGKDEQYF